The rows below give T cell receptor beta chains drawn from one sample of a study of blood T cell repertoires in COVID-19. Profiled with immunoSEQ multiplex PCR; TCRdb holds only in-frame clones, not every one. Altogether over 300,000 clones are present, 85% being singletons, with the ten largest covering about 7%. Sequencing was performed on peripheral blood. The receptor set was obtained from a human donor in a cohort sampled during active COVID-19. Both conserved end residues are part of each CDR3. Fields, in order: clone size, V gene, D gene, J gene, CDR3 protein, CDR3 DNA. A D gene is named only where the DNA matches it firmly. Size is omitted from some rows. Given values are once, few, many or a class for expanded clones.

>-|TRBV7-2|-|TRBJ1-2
CASSLIEGYTF
TGTGCCAGCAGCTTAATAGAGGGCTACACCTTC
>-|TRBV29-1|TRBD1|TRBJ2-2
CSAKTGGTLTGELFF
TGCAGCGCCAAAACAGGGGGCACCCTGACTGGGGAGCTGTTTTTT
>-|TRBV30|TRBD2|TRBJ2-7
CAWSREGYEQYF
TGTGCCTGGAGTCGGGAGGGCTACGAGCAGTACTTC
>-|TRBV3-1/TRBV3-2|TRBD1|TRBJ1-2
CASGQGVNYGYTF
TGTGCCAGCGGGCAGGGGGTTAACTATGGCTACACCTTC
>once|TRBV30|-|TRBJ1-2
CAWSMGGGYGYTF
TGTGCCTGGAGTATGGGGGGAGGCTATGGCTACACCTTC
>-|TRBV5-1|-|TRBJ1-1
CASSPLKSRGAFF
TGCGCCAGCAGCCCTCTTAAATCAAGAGGGGCTTTCTTT
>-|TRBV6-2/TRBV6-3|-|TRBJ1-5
CASSYPSESNQPQHF
TGTGCCAGCAGTTACCCGAGCGAAAGCAATCAGCCCCAGCATTTT
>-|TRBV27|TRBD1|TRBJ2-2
CASSMLRDRGYTGELFF
TGTGCCAGCAGTATGCTCCGGGACAGGGGATACACCGGGGAGCTGTTTTTT
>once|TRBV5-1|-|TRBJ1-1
CASTGTTMNTEAFF
TGCGCCAGCACCGGGACAACCATGAACACTGAAGCTTTCTTT
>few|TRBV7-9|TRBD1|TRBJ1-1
CASSGTEELNTEAFF
TGTGCCAGCAGCGGGACAGAAGAACTGAACACTGAAGCTTTCTTT
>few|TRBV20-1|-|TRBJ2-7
CSASSRVGYEQYF
TGCAGTGCTAGTTCCAGGGTCGGCTACGAGCAGTACTTC
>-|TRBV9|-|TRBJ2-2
CASRREASNRGGTGELFF
TGTGCCAGTCGTCGAGAGGCCTCAAATAGAGGAGGCACCGGGGAGCTGTTTTTT
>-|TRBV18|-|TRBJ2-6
CASSPFPVSGANVLTF
TGTGCCAGCTCACCATTTCCAGTCTCTGGGGCCAACGTCCTAACTTTC
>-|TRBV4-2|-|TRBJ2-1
CASSQVGLAGSYNEQFF
TGTGCCAGCAGCCAAGTGGGACTCGCGGGTTCCTACAATGAGCAGTTCTTC
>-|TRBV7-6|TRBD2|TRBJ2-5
CASSSPAGRGGLETQYF
TGTGCCAGCAGCTCCCCTGCGGGGCGGGGGGGCCTGGAGACCCAGTACTTC
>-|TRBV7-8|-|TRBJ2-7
CASSLYPEEGYMSYEQYF
TGTGCCAGCAGCTTATACCCCGAGGAGGGGTACATGTCCTACGAGCAGTACTTC
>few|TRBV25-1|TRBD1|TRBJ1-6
CASQSGDRGSYNSPLHF
TGTGCCAGCCAGTCGGGGGACAGGGGGTCCTATAATTCACCCCTCCACTTT
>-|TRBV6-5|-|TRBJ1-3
CASTPGNTIYF
TGTGCCAGCACTCCTGGAAACACCATATATTTT
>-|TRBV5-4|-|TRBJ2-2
CASSLQGMGTGELFF
TGTGCCAGCAGCCTGCAGGGAATGGGCACCGGGGAGCTGTTTTTT
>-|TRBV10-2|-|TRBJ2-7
CASSGRAPNEQYF
TGCGCCAGCAGTGGCAGGGCCCCCAACGAGCAGTACTTC
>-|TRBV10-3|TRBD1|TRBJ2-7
CAIGRDRLFYEQYF
TGTGCCATCGGCCGGGACAGGCTTTTCTACGAGCAGTACTTC
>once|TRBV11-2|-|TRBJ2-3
CASSPWRDTQYF
TGTGCCAGCAGCCCATGGAGAGATACGCAGTATTTT